This T cell receptor beta chain was found in a study of T cells in Graves' hyperthyroidism and ophthalmopathy. Findings and limits, study-wide: Most thyroid clonotypes that were expanded above 0.001 also turned up in blood.

Graves' hyperthyroidism showing no ophthalmopathy progression within 18 months was considered stable. Newly diagnosed hyperthyroidism patients aged 18 to 65 years had disease lasting under 2 months. The authors took PBMCs from roughly 9.7 ml fresh peripheral blood. Authors of the study amplified TCR beta CDR3 regions from RNA transcripts. TCR CDR3 regions were first amplified by RT-PCR with HTBI primers. TCRdb used MiXCR to reprocess the multiplex PCR reads, holding one entry per CDR3 protein. The repertoire includes more than 150,000 distinct CDR3 sequences, about 18% of them detected once, and under 35% sits in the top ten. The CDR3 has 16 residues. Germline V gives CDR1 SGHRS, CDR2 YFSETQ. V lost 0 bases to trimming and J lost 1 base; unmatched junction nucleotides: 4. This clonotype was observed many times. Its antigen is as yet unknown.

This TCR was recovered from a woman aged 45 to 65 with Graves' hyperthyroidism. The V and J genes are TRBV5-1 and TRBJ2-7; TRBD2 agrees at 10 bases. Sequenced input: blood. The CDR3 bases are TGCGCCAGCAGCTTGGATAGCGGGGGGACTTCCTACGAGCAGTACTTC. Protein sequence: CASSLDSGGTSYEQYF.